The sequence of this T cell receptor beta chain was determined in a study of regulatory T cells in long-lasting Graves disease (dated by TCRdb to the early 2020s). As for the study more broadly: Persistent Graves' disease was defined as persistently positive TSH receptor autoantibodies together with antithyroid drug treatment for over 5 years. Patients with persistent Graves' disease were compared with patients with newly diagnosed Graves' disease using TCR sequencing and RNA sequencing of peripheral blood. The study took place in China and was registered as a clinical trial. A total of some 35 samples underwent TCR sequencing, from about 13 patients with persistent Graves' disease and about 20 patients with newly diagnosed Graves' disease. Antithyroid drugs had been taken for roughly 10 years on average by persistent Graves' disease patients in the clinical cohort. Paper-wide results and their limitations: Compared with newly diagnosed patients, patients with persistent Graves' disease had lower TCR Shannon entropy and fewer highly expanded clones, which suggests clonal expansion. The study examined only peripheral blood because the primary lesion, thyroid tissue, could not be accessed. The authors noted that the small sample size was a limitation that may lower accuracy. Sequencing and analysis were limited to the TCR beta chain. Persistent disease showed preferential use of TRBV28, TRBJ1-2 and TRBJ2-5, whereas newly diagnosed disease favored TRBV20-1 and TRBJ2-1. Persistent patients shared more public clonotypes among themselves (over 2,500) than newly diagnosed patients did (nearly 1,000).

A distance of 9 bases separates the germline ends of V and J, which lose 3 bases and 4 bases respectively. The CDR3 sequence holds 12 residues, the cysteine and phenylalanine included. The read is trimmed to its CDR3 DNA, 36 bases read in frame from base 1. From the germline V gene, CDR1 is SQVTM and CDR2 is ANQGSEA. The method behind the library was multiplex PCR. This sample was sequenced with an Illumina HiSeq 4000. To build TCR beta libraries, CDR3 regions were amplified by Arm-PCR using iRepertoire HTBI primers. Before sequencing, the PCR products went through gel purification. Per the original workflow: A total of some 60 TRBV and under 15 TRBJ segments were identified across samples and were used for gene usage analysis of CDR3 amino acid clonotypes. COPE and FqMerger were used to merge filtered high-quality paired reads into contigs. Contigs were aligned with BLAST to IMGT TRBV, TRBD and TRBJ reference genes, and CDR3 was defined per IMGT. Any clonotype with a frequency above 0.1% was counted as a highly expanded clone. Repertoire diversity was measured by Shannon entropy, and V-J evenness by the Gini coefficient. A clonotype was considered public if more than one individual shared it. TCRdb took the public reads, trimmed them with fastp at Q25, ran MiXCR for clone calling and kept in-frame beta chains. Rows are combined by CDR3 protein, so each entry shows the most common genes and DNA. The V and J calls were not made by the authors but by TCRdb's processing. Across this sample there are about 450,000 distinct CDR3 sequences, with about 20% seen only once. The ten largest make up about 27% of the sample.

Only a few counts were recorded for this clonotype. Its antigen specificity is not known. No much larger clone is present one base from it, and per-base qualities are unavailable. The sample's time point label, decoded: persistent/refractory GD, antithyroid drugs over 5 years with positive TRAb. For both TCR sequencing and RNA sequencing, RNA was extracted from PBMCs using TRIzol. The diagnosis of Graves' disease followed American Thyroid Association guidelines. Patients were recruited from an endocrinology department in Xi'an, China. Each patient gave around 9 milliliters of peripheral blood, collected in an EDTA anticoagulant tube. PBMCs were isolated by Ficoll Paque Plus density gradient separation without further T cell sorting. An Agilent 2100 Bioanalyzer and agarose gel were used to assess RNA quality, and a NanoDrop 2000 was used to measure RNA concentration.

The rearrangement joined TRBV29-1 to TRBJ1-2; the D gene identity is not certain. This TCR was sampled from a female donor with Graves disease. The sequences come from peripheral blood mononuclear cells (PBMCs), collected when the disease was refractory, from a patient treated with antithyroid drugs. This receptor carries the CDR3 CSVDLIRYGYTF. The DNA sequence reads TGCAGCGTTGATCTAATCCGCTATGGCTACACCTTC.